The T cell receptor beta chain under discussion was sequenced for a study of blood T cell repertoires in COVID-19. In the study overall: COVID-19 samples, acute and convalescent, were from the United States, Italy and Spain.

Germline V gives CDR1 SQVTM, CDR2 ANQGSEA. V lost 6 bases, J lost 4 bases, and 16 bases lay in between. The CDR3 spans 13 residues. Under the authors' procedure: Amplification from reference gene primers served as the basis for estimated nucleated cell counts. Repertoires were generated with immunoSEQ multiplex PCR, while TCRdb's copy carries only in-frame clones and drops some. V and J calls and clone size come straight from that table; D and trimming were deduced from the DNA. Of hundreds of thousands of clones in the sample, about 88% were seen once. The chain links TRBV29-1 to TRBJ2-7; D may be TRBD2 (6 bases). Material: peripheral blood. The sequence came from a human donor in a cohort sampled during active COVID-19. The CDR3 here is CSVGLMDNYEQYF. The CDR3 nucleotides read TGCAGCGTGGGACTGATGGATAATTACGAGCAGTACTTC.